Below, 9 T cell receptor beta chains from the same sample are listed, as sequenced in a study of blood T cell repertoires in COVID-19. The table came from immunoSEQ multiplex PCR; TCRdb's copy has only in-frame clones and leaves some out. The sample lists some 150,000 clones; about 85% were seen once. Sequenced sample: peripheral blood. The receptors here all came from a man aged 55-75 years with COVID-19, enrolled during active disease.

In its sample, this clone was seen once. This chain links TRBV18 with TRBJ1-1; unclear D gene. Trimming cost V 2 bases and J 3 bases, with 10 bases left between them. CDR3 length equals 14 residues. Germline lookup yields CDR1 KGHSH and CDR2 LQKENI. The CDR3 sequence is CASSPNNAHTEAFF. CDR3 nucleotides: TGTGCCAGCTCACCAAATAACGCGCACACTGAAGCTTTCTTT.

The J gene is TRBJ1-1, the V gene TRBV7-2; weak D call: TRBD1 (5 bases). The CDR3 consists of 13 residues. The V and J ends lost 1 base and 10 bases respectively, with 13 bases between them. The germline V gene has CDR1 SGHTA and CDR2 FQGNSA. As DNA, the CDR3 is TGTGCCAGCAGCTTAGGATACAGGATTGGAGCTTTCTTT. It yields the protein CASSLGYRIGAFF.

CDR3 loop: CASSASTGATNEKLFF. Here the CDR3 DNA reads TGTGCCAGCAGTGCGAGTACAGGGGCAACTAATGAAAAACTGTTTTTT. This chain uses TRBV25-1 with TRBJ1-4; 7 nucleotides align to TRBD1. CDR1 is MGHDK, CDR2 SYGVNS, per germline. The junction had 5 bases not matched to a gene; V was cut back by 4 bases and J by 0 bases. There are 16 residues in the CDR3.

The genes are TRBV5-1 and TRBJ1-6, with D hard to call. This CDR3 has 15 amino acids. Trimming shortened V by 4 bases and J by 7 bases, and 15 bases separated the two germline ends. In germline, CDR1 is SGHRS, CDR2 YFSETQ. CDR3 DNA sequence: TGCGCCAGCAGCCCGGACGGACTTGGGAATTCACCCCTCCACTTT. Translation gives CASSPDGLGNSPLHF.

The gene calls are TRBV20-1 and TRBJ2-1; possible D gene TRBD1, 6 bases. V was cut by 7 bases and J by 8 bases, with 9 bases left in between. The CDR3 loop spans 10 amino acids. Germline V CDR1 and CDR2: DFQATT, SNEGSKA (reference sequence). CDR3 residues: CSDGGDEQFF. The DNA of the CDR3 is TGCAGTGATGGGGGCGATGAGCAGTTCTTC.

The chain joins TRBV5-6 to TRBJ1-2; 8 nucleotides align to TRBD1. The ends lost 2 bases at V and 3 bases at J; junction bases unmatched: 3. The CDR3 sequence is 14 residues long. CDR1 is SGHDT, CDR2 YYEEEE, per germline. The CDR3 coding sequence is TGTGCCAGCAGCTTAAAGGGACAGGACTATGGCTACACCTTC. It yields the protein CASSLKGQDYGYTF. Complete variable domain (other parts from reference TRBV5-6 and TRBJ1-2): DAGVTQSPTHLIKTRGQQVTLRCSPKSGHDTVSWYQQALGQGPQFIFQYYEEEERQRGNFPDRFSGHQFPNYSSELNVNALLLGDSALYLCASSLKGQDYGYTFGSGTRLTVV.

The rearrangement links TRBV2 to TRBJ1-2, with a possible D match to TRBD1 (5 bases). The CDR3 length is 15 residues. In germline, CDR1 is SNHLY, CDR2 FYNNEI. V dropped 3 bases and J dropped 8 bases, with 19 bases sitting between them. As DNA, the CDR3 is TGTGCCAGCAGTGAGAAGAGGGGAGGGCCGCGAGGCTACACCTTC. Translation: CASSEKRGGPRGYTF. Looking up the rest from reference TRBV2 and TRBJ1-2 gives the full variable domain: EPEVTQTPSHQVTQMGQEVILRCVPISNHLYFYWYRQILGQKVEFLVSFYNNEISEKSEIFDDQFSVERPDGSNFTLKIRSTKLEDSAMYFCASSEKRGGPRGYTFGSGTRLTVV.

The chain links TRBV6-4 to TRBJ1-1; 7 bases are shared with TRBD1. CDR1 MRHNA and CDR2 SNTAGT come from the germline V gene. This CDR3 comprises 14 residues. V shed 6 bases, J shed 5 bases, and the junction held 9 bases outside the gene matches. The CDR3 reads CASSPQGGSTEAFF. The CDR3 DNA follows: TGTGCCAGCAGCCCCCAGGGGGGAAGTACTGAAGCTTTCTTT.

The rearrangement uses TRBV10-3 and TRBJ2-7; no clear D gene. V dropped 2 bases and J dropped 1 base, with 9 bases sitting between them. CDR1 is ENHRY and CDR2 is SYGVKD in the germline V gene. This CDR3 is built from 14 residues. The CDR3 DNA reads as TGTGCCATCAGTGAGACTACCCTATCCTACGAGCAGTACTTC. Protein sequence: CAISETTLSYEQYF.